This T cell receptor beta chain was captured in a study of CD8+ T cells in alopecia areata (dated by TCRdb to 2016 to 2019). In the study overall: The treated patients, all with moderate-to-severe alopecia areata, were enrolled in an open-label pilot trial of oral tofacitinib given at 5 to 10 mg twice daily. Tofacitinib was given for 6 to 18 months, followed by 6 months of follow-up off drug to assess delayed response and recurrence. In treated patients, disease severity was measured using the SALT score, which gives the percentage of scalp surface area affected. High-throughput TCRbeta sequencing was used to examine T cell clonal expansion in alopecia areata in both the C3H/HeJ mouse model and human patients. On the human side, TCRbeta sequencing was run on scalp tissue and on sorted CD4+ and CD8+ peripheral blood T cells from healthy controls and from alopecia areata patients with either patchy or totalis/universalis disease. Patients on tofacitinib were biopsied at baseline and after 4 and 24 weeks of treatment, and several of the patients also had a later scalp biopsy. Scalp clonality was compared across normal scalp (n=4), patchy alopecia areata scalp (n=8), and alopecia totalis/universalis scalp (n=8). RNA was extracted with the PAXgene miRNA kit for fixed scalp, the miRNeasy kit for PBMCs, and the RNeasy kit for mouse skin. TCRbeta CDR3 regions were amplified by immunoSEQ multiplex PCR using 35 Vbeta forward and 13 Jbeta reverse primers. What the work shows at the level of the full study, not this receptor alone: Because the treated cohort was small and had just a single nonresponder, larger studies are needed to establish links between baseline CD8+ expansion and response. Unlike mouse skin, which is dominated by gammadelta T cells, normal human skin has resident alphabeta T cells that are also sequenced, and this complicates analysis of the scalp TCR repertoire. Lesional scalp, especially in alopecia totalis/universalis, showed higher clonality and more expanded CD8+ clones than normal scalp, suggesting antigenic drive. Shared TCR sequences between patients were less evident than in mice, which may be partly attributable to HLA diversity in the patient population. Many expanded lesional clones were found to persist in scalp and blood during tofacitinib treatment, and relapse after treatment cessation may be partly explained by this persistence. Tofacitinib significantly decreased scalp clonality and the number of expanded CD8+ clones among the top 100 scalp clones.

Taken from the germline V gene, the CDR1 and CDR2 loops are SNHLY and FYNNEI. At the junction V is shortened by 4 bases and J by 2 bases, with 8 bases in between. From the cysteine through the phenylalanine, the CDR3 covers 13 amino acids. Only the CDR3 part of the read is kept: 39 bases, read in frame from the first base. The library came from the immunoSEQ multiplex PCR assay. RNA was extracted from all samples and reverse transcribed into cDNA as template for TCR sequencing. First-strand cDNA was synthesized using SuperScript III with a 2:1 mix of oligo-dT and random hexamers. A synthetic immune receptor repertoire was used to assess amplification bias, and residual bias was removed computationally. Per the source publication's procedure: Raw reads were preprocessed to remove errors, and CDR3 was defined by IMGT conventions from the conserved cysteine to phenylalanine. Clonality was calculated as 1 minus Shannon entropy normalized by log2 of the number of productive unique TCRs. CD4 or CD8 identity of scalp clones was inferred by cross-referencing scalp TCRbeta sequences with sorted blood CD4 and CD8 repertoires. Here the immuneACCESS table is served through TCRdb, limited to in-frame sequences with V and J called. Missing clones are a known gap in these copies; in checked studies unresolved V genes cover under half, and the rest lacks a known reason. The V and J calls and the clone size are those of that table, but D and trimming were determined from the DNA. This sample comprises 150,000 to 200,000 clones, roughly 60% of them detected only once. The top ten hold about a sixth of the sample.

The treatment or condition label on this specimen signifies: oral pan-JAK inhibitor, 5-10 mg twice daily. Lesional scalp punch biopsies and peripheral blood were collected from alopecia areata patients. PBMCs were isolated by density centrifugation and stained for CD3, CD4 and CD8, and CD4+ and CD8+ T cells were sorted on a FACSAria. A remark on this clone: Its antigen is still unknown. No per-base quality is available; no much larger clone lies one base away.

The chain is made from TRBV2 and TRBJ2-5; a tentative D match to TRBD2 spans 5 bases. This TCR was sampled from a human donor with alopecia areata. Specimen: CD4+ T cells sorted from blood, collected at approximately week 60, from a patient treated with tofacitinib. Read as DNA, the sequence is TGTGCCAGCAGTGTGGAGCGGCAAGAGACCCAGTACTTC. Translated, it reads CASSVERQETQYF.